This paragraph covers one TCR beta chain sequence. Antigen: not known. With V trimmed by 7 bases and J by 4 bases, 2 bases remained unmatched. The CDR3 runs 12 residues. The V gene's germline CDR1 is MNHEY and CDR2 SMNVEV (reference sequence). Profiled with immunoSEQ multiplex PCR; TCRdb holds only in-frame clones, not every one. The table includes more than 95,000 clones, about nine tenths detected once. This entry is derived from a study of cytomegalovirus exposure and HLA in healthy donors. At the level of the study: The roughly 120 validation repertoires, a later analysis reported, used the same platform as the 666 first-cohort repertoires.

The donors were part of the validation cohort of 120 or so subjects. That cohort was separate from the first cohort, which comprised about 670 subjects. Study outcomes and limitations: The study put 150 or so TCR beta chains on its list as cytomegalovirus-associated. Among TCR sequences, most were rare, though some public TCRs appeared in many donors.

Sequenced sample: PBMCs. This chain links TRBV27 with TRBJ1-2; 8 bases align to TRBD1. The origin of this receptor is a man younger than 35 in good health and CMV-seropositive. CDR3 sequence: CASKQGAYGYTF. DNA for the CDR3: TGTGCCAGCAAGCAGGGGGCCTATGGCTACACCTTC.